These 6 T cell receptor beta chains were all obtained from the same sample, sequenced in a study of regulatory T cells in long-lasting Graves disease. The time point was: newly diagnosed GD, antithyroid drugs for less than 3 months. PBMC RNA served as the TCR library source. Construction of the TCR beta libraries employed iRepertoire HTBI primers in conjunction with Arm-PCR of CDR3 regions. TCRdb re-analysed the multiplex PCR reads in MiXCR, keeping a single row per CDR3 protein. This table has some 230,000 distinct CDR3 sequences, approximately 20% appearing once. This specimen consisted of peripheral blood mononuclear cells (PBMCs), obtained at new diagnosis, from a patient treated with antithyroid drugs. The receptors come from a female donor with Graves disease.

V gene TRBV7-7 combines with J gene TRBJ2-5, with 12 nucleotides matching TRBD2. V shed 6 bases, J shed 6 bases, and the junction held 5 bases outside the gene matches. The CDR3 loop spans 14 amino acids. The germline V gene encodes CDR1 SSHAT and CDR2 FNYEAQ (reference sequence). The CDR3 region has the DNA TGTGCCAGCAGTCTAGCGGGGGGGCGCCAGACCCAGTACTTC. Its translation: CASSLAGGRQTQYF.

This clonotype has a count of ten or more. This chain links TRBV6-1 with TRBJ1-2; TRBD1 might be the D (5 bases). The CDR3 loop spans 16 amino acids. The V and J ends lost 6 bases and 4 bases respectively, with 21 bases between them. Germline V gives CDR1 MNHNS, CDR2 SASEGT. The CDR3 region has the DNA TGTGCCAGCAGCACTCGTGGGACCAGGGTGCTCTATGGCTACACCTTC. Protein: CASSTRGTRVLYGYTF.

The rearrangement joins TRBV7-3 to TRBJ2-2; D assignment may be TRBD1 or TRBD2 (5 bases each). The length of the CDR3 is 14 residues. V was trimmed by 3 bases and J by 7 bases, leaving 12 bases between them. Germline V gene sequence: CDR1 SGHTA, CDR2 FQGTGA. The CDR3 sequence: CASSLGQGDGELFF. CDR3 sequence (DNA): TGTGCCAGCAGCTTGGGGCAGGGAGACGGGGAGCTGTTTTTT. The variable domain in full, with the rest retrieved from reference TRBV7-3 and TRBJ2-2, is GAGVSQTPSNKVTEKGKYVELRCDPISGHTALYWYRQSLGQGPEFLIYFQGTGAADDSGLPNDRFFAVRPEGSVSTLKIQRTERGDSAVYLCASSLGQGDGELFFGEGSRLTVL.

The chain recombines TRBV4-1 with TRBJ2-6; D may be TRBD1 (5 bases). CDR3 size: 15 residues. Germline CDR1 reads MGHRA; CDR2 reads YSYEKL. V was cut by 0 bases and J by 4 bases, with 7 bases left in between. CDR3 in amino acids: CASSQDRVGANVLTF. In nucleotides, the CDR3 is TGCGCCAGCAGCCAAGACAGGGTCGGGGCCAACGTCCTGACTTTC.

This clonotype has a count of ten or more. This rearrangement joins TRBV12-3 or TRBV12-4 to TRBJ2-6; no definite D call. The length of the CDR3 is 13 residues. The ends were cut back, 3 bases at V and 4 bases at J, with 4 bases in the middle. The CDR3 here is CASSFPGANVLTF. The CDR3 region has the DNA TGTGCCAGCAGTTTCCCCGGGGCCAACGTCCTGACTTTC.

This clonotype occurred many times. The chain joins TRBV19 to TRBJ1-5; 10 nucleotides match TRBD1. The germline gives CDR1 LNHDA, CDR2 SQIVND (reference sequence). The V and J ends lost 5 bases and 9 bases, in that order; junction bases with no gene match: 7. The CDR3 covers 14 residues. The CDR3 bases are TGTGCCAGTAGTGATGACAGGGGGCGCGGGCCCCAGCATTTT. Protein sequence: CASSDDRGRGPQHF.